Here is one T cell receptor (beta chain) with its context. The antigen is unknown. Second-dose intervals of approximately 4 or approximately 12 weeks were pooled. This specimen comes from a study of T cell responses to AZD1222 COVID-19 vaccine. The study, taken as a whole, reports: The sample set comprised mostly white British donors with more females, and clonal diversity was possibly underestimated. Vaccine-associated CD4 TCRs spanned spike, dominant at 160-218 and 743-854. At baseline, seropositivity was found in only six or seven AZD1222 recipients.

Measured with immunoSEQ multiplex PCR; TCRdb has only the in-frame clones, and not every one. The sample includes under 150,000 clones, roughly 92% of them seen just once. The CDR3 totals 12 residues. Trimming took 5 bases from V and 5 from J, leaving 10 bases between them. The germline V gene encodes CDR1 SGHTA and CDR2 FQGNSA. The clonotype comes from an adult who received the AZD1222 COVID-19 vaccine. The genes are TRBV7-2 and TRBJ2-7; D ambiguous. The starting material was peripheral blood, obtained 28 days after the second AZD1222 dose. CDR3 loop: CASSLDSDEQYF. CDR3 coding DNA: TGTGCCAGCAGCCTCGACTCTGACGAGCAGTACTTC.